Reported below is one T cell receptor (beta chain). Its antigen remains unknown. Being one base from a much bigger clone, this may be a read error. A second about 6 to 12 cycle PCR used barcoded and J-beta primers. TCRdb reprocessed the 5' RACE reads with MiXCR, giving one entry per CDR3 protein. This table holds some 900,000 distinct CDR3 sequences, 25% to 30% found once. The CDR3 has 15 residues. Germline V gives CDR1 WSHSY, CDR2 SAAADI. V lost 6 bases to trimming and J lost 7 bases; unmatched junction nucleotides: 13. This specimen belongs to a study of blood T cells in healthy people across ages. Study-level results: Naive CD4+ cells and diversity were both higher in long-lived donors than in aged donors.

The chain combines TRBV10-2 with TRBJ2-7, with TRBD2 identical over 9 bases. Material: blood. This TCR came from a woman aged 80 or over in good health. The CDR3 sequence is CASRYSGGYYNEQYF. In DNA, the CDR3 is TGCGCCAGCAGATACAGCGGGGGGTACTACAATGAGCAGTACTTC.